The entry that follows covers one TCR beta chain sequence. This clonotype occurred many times. The antigen it binds to is not known. Base qualities are not recorded, but no much larger clone differs from it by a single base. Receptors were amplified or captured by 5' RACE. For sequencing, a NextSeq 500 was employed. To allow correction of PCR and sequencing errors, the TCR library protocol tagged every TCR cDNA molecule with a unique molecular identifier. The original pipeline was this. Decombinator tools were used for TCR identification, UMI-based error correction and CDR3 extraction. TCRs above a frequency of 2 per 1,000, corresponding to the top 1% of the tumor frequency distribution, were defined as expanded. Renyi diversity was calculated using the R vegan package after each repertoire was subsampled 100 times to 5,000 TCRs. CDR3 similarity networks were constructed using string-kernel similarity of amino acid triplets, with links drawn between CDR3s whose pairwise similarity was above 0.82. Starting from the raw public reads, TCRdb applied fastp trimming at Q25, assembled clones with MiXCR and retained in-frame beta chains. Under each unique CDR3 protein, matching rows form one entry showing the most common genes and DNA. The V and J calls and clone size are TCRdb's, not the authors'. Counted in this sample were about 25,000 distinct CDR3 sequences; approximately 5.5% of them appeared once. The ten largest clonotypes hold 20% to 25% of the sample.

A distance of 7 bases separates the germline ends of V and J, which lose 3 bases and 5 bases respectively. The CDR3 starts with the cysteine, ends with the phenylalanine, and has 12 residues. Left in the record is the CDR3 DNA by itself, 36 bases read in frame from the first base. The CDR1 and CDR2 encoded by the germline V gene are SGHTA and FQGNSA. The record originates from a study of spatial heterogeneity in lung cancer (dated by TCRdb to between 2018 and 2021). With regard to the full study: The donors were 72 patients from the lung TRACERx cohort who had early-stage, untreated non-small cell lung cancer. In the raw uncorrected reads, each unique combination of TCR and UMI appeared on average more than ten times. Follow-up PBMC samples were sequenced whenever available, and the median time to follow-up was about 24 months after resection. In non-small cell lung cancer, the study quantitatively compared TCR alpha and beta repertoires across several tumor regions, matched nontumor lung, and blood. Nonsynonymous mutation counts, determined by whole-exome sequencing of tumor tissue, were related to features of the TCR repertoire. Beta-chain transcripts were consistently detected in greater numbers than alpha-chain transcripts, which likely reflected higher beta-chain transcript abundance. At surgery, fewer than 250 tumor regions, roughly 63 matched nontumor lung samples and 56 PBMC samples were TCR-sequenced for both alpha and beta chains.

The paper as a whole reports these results and caveats: Only approximately 13 patients were included in comparisons of baseline and follow-up blood repertoires. Ubiquitous expanded tumor TCRs were found in blood more often at tumor resection than at routine follow-up. Additional single-cell paired TCR alpha and beta sequencing was considered necessary to confirm, at a functional level, the hypothesis that regional TCRs recognize regional mutations.

This specimen's time point label, per the study, means: blood at routine non-recurrence follow-up after resection. For TCR sequencing, whole RNA was extracted from tumor and nontumor lung tissue, or from cryopreserved PBMC samples, and no cell sorting was done. Only patients with enough RNA available from two or more tumor regions were chosen for TCR sequencing. This sequence originates from a male donor with early-stage non-small cell lung cancer. Material: PBMCs, obtained at follow-up. The chain joins TRBV7-2 to TRBJ2-5; no D gene is confidently identified. The bases read TGTGCCAGCAGCTTTTTTGTCGAGACCCAGTACTTC. This translates into CASSFFVETQYF.